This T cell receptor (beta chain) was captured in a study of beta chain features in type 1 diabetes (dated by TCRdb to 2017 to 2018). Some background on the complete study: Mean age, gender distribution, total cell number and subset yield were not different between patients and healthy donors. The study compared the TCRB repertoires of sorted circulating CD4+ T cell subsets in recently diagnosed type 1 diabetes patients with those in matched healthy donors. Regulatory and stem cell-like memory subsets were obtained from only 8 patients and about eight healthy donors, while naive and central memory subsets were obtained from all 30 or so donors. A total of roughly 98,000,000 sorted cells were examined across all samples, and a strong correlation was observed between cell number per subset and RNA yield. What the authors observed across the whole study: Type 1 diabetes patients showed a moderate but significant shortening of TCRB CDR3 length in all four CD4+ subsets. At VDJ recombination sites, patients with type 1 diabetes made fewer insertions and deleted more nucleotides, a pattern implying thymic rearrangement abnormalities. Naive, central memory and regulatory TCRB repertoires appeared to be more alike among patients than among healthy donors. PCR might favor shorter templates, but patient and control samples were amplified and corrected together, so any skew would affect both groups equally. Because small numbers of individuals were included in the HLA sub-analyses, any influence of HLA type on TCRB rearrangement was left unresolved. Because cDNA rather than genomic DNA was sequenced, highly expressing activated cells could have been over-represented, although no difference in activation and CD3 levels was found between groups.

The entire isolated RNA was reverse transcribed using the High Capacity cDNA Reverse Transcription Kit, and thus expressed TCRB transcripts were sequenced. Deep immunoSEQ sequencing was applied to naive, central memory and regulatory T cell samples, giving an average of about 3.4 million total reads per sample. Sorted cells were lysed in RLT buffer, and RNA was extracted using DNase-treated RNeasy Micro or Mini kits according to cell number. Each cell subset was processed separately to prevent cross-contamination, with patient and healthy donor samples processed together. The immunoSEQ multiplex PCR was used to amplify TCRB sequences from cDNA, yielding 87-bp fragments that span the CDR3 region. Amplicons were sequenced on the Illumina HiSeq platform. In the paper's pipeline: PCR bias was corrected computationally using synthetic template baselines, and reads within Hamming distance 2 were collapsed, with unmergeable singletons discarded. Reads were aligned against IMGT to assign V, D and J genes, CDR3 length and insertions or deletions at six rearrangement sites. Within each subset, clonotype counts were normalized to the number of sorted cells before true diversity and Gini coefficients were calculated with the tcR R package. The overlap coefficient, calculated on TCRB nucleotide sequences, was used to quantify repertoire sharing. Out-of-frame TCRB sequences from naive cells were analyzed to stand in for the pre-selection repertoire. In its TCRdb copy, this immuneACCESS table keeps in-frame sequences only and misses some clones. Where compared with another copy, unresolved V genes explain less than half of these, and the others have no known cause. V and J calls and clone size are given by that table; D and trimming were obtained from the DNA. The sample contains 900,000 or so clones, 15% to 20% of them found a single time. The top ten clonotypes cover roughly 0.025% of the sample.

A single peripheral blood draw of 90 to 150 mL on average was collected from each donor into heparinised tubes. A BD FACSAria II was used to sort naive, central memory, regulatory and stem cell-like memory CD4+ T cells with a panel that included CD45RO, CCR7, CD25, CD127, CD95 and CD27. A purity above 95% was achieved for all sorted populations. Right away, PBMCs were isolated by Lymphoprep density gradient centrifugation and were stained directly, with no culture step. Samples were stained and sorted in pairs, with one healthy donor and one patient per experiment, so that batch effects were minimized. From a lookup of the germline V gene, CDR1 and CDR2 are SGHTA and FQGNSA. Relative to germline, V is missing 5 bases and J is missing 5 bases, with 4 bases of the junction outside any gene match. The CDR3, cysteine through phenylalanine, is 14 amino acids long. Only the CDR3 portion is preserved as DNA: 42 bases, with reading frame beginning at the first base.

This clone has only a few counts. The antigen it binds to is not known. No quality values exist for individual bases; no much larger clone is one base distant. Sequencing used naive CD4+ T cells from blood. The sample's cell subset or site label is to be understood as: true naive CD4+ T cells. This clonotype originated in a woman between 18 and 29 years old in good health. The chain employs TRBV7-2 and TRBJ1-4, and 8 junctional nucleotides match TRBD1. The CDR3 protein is CASSVGTGNEKLFF. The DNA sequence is TGTGCCAGCAGCGTCGGGACAGGAAATGAAAAACTGTTTTTT. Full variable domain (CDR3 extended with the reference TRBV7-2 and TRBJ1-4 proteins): GAGVSQSPSNKVTEKGKDVELRCDPISGHTALYWYRQSLGQGLEFLIYFQGNSAPDKSGLPSDRFSAERTGGSVSTLTIQRTQQEDSAVYLCASSVGTGNEKLFFGSGTQLSVL.